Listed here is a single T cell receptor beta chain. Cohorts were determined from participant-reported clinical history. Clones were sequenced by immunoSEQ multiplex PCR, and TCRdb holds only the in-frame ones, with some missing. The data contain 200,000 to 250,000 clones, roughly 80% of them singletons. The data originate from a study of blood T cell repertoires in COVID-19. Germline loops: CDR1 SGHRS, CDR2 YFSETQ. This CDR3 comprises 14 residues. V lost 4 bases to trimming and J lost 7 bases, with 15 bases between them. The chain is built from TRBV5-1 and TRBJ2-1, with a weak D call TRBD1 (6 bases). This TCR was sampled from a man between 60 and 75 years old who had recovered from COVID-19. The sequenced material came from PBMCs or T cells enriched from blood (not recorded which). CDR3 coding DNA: TGCGCCAGCAGCCCACTCCTTACAGGGAATGAGCAGTTCTTC. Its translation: CASSPLLTGNEQFF.